The 15 T cell receptor beta chains given below trace back to one sample, sequenced in a study of CD8 T cells in ankylosing spondylitis. Using its own MiXCR run on the 5' RACE reads, TCRdb lists one record per CDR3 protein. The data show 200,000 to 250,000 distinct CDR3 sequences, over 9.5% seen once. The sequencing sample was made of blood, either unsorted or a sorted T cell fraction (not recorded which). Receptors were obtained from a male donor with ankylosing spondylitis or in good health (not recorded which).

For this clonotype: A junction end diverges from the germline sequence, so it may reflect a read error. This chain links TRBV5-1 with TRBJ2-5; 7 nucleotides line up with TRBD2. Germline-derived CDR1 and CDR2 are SGHRS and YFSETQ. This CDR3 has 14 residues. The CDR3 sequence: CGSSLGGSRETQYF. CDR3 nucleotide sequence: TGCGGCAGCAGCCTGGGGGGGAGCCGGGAGACCCAGTACTTC.

This clonotype has at least ten counts. This sequence joins TRBV7-3 and TRBJ1-1; D ambiguous. CDR1 is SGHTA, CDR2 FQGTGA, per germline. The CDR3 has 14 residues. Trimming shortened V by 3 bases and J by 3 bases, and 11 bases separated the two germline ends. The CDR3 DNA sequence: TGTGCCAGCAGCTTCTCCCCCGGGGACACTGAAGCTTTCTTT. This encodes CASSFSPGDTEAFF.

A word on this clonotype: A much larger clone sits a single nucleotide away, making a read error possible. V gene TRBV5-8 combines with J gene TRBJ2-1; D is unresolved. V lost 4 bases to trimming and J lost 2 bases, with 19 bases between them. Germline CDR1 reads SGHTS; CDR2 reads YDEGEE. The CDR3 is 17 amino acids. This CDR3 is CASSPNLAQSAYNEQFF. The CDR3 nucleotides are TGTGCCAGCAGCCCCAACCTCGCCCAGTCTGCCTACAATGAGCAGTTCTTC.

The chain joins TRBV14 to TRBJ2-5; the D gene is possibly TRBD1 (6 bases). The CDR3 length is 15 residues. V lost 1 base to trimming and J lost 0 bases, with 9 bases between them. The V gene's germline CDR1 is SGHDN and CDR2 FVKESK. The CDR3 sequence: CASSQVQGYQETQYF. The CDR3 bases are TGTGCCAGCAGCCAAGTACAGGGTTACCAAGAGACCCAGTACTTC.

Only a few counts were recorded for this clonotype. The V call is TRBV4-2, the J call TRBJ2-7; 9 bases map to TRBD2. The CDR3 has 15 amino acids. J lost 0 bases, V lost 4 bases, and 4 bases had no gene match. The V gene's germline CDR1 is LGHNA and CDR2 YNFKEQ. The CDR3 is CASSRELAGSYEQYF. The CDR3 DNA sequence: TGTGCCAGCAGCCGCGAACTAGCGGGCTCCTACGAGCAGTACTTC.

This clonotype was recorded at least ten times. The J gene is TRBJ2-2, the V gene TRBV20-1; no clear D gene. V gave up 3 bases and J gave up 6 bases, with 14 bases separating them. The CDR3 is 14 residues long. CDR1 and CDR2 (germline): DFQATT, SNEGSKA (reference sequence). The CDR3 region has the DNA TGCAGTGCTAGGACACCAGTAGGGTCCGGGGAGCTGTTTTTT. Its translation is CSARTPVGSGELFF.

As to this clonotype: A much larger clonotype is one base distant, so this may be a read error. V usage is TRBV12-3 or TRBV12-4 and J usage is TRBJ1-1; D unresolved. CDR3 size: 14 residues. CDR3 sequence (DNA): TGTGCCAGCAGCCGGGAAGCGCCGACCACTGAAGCTCTCTTT. This encodes CASSREAPTTEALF.

This clonotype was seen many times. The gene calls are TRBV24-1 and TRBJ2-3; D remains unclear. The CDR3 extends over 16 amino acids. The germline V gene encodes CDR1 KGHDR and CDR2 SFDVKD. The ends were cut back, 5 bases at V and 1 base at J, with 15 bases in the middle. The CDR3 coding sequence is TGTGCCACCAGTGTCCTGGGTTTGATGGGCACAGATACGCAGTATTTT. It specifies CATSVLGLMGTDTQYF.

Note on this clonotype: A much bigger clone sits one base away, suggesting this may be a read error. The chain links TRBV28 to TRBJ2-1; D perhaps matches TRBD1 (5 bases). Germline lookup yields CDR1 MDHEN and CDR2 SYDVKM. V was trimmed by 9 bases and J by 7 bases, leaving 16 bases between them. The CDR3 spans 13 residues. CDR3 sequence: CASQKAGSNEQFF. The CDR3 nucleotides read TGTGCCAGTCAGAAAGCAGGGTCGAATGAGCAGTTCTTC. Based on the CDR3 plus reference TRBV28 and TRBJ2-1, the full variable domain is DVKVTQSSRYLVKRTGEKVFLECVQDMDHENMFWYRQDPGLGLRLIYFSYDVKMKEKGDIPEGYSVSREKKERFSLILESASTNQTSMYLCASQKAGSNEQFFGPGTRLTVL.

This clonotype was recorded at least ten times. The chain couples TRBV28 to TRBJ1-5; D is uncertain. Germline CDR1 reads MDHEN; CDR2 reads SYDVKM. V was shortened by 6 bases and J by 3 bases, with 15 bases between the two germline ends. The CDR3 has 15 residues. Written as DNA, the CDR3 is TGTGCCAGCAGCTACGCAGGTACCAACAATCAGCCCCAGCATTTT. Protein sequence: CASSYAGTNNQPQHF.

This clonotype was seen at least ten times. This chain connects TRBV28 to TRBJ2-5; D is unresolved. CDR3 length: 15 amino acids. The germline gives CDR1 MDHEN, CDR2 SYDVKM. V was cut by 2 bases and J by 4 bases, with 14 bases left in between. The CDR3 DNA is TGTGCCAGCAGTTTAGCCAGGCGCCCGGGAGAGACCCAGTACTTC. Translating gives CASSLARRPGETQYF.

This clonotype was observed many times. The J gene is TRBJ1-1, the V gene TRBV5-1, with D perhaps TRBD1 (5 bases). V was shortened by 7 bases and J by 3 bases, with 13 bases between the two germline ends. CDR1 SGHRS and CDR2 YFSETQ come from the germline V gene. This CDR3 is built from 13 residues. CDR3 sequence reads: CASGPGLHTEAFF. The CDR3 DNA follows: TGCGCCAGCGGACCGGGACTTCACACTGAAGCTTTCTTT.

On this clonotype itself: A much bigger clone sits one base away, suggesting this may be a read error. The rearrangement uses TRBV6-1 and TRBJ1-5; D gene unclear. Germline loops: CDR1 MNHNS, CDR2 SASEGT. The germline V and J ends were trimmed by 10 bases and 4 bases, with 17 bases remaining between them. The CDR3 has 14 amino acids. CDR3 nucleotide sequence: TGTGCCATATCGCTTGTGGTTAGAAATCAGCCCCAGCATTTT. This sequence encodes CAISLVVRNQPQHF.

About this clonotype: It may be a read error: a sequence one base away is much more abundant. The chain carries TRBV5-1 and TRBJ2-2; 10 bases fit TRBD1. In germline, CDR1 is SGHRS, CDR2 YFSETQ. The CDR3 contains 15 residues. Germline trimming cut 0 bases from V and 4 bases from J; bases unmatched to any gene: 0. The CDR3 loop is CASSLGDRGTGELFF. The CDR3 bases are TGCGCCAGCAGCTTGGGGGACAGGGGCACCGGGGAGCTGTTTTTT.

In its sample, this clonotype was seen many times. The rearrangement joins TRBV5-1 to TRBJ1-1; D is possibly TRBD1 (5 bases). Germline loops: CDR1 SGHRS, CDR2 YFSETQ. The CDR3 contains 15 residues. Between the trimmed V and J ends, which lost 4 bases and 0 bases, there was a span of 13 bases. The DNA for the CDR3 is TGCGCCAGCAGCCCTCGACAGAACGTGAACACTGAAGCTTTCTTT. Its protein product is CASSPRQNVNTEAFF.